This T cell receptor (beta chain) originates from a study of regulatory T cells in long-lasting Graves disease. About the study: Antithyroid drugs had been given to newly diagnosed Graves' patients for under 3 months.

This clonotype was recorded at least ten times. Its antigen is as yet unknown. One end of the junction varies from germline; a read error may be responsible. Notes on the study in general: It was possible that the small sample size reduced accuracy.

Time point described: newly diagnosed GD, antithyroid drugs for less than 3 months. RNA extracted from PBMCs served as the sequencing template. Graves' disease diagnosis was established per American Thyroid Association guidelines. A blood draw put around 9 milliliters of peripheral blood into EDTA tubes. This CDR3 has 17 residues. Per the germline V gene, CDR1 is SNHLY and CDR2 is FYNNEI. To make TCR beta libraries, researchers used iRepertoire HTBI primers and Arm-PCR of CDR3 regions. TCRdb independently ran MiXCR on the multiplex PCR reads; one entry per CDR3 protein. The sample lists around 230,000 distinct CDR3 sequences, around 19% occurring once.

The sample consisted of peripheral blood mononuclear cells (PBMCs), taken at new diagnosis, from a patient treated with antithyroid drugs. The clonotype originates from a female donor with Graves disease. J is TRBJ2-5 and V is TRBV2; 8 positions match TRBD2. This CDR3 is CASSFGPAGALQETQYF. The CDR3 DNA is TGCGCCAGCAGTTTCGGACCAGCGGGAGCTCTCCAAGAGACCCAGTACTTC.